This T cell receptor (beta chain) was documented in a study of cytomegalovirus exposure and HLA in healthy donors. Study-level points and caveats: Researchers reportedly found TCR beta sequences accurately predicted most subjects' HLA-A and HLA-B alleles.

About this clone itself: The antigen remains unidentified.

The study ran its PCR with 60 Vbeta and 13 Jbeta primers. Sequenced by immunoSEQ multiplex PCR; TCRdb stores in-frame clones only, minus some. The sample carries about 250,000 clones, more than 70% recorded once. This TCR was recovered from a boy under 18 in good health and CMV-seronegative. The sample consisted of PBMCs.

The CDR3 sequence is CASSSTGGTFGTEAFF. The CDR3, as DNA: TGTGCCAGCAGCTCGACAGGGGGCACTTTTGGCACTGAAGCTTTCTTT. The J gene is TRBJ1-1, the V gene TRBV5-4, with TRBD1 identical over 10 bases. Germline values: CDR1 SGHNT, CDR2 YYREEE (reference sequence). V was clipped by 3 bases and J by 4 bases; unmatched bases: 9. CDR3 size: 16 residues.